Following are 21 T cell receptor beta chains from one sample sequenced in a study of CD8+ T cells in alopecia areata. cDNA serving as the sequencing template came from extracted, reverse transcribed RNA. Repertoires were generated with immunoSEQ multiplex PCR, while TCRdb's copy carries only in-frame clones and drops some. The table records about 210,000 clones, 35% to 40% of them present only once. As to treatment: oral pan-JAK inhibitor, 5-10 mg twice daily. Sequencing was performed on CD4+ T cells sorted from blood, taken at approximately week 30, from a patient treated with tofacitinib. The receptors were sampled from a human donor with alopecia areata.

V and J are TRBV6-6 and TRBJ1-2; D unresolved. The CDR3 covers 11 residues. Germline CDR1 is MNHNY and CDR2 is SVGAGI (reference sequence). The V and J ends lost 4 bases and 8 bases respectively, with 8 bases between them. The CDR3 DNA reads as TGTGCCAGCAGTTCCGATCGGGGCTACACCTTC. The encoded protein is CASSSDRGYTF.

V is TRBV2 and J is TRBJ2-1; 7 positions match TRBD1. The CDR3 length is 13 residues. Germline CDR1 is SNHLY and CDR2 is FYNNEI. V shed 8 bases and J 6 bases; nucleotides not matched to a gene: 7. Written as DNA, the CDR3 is TGTGCCAGCCGAGACGACAGGGTCAATGAGCAGTTCTTC. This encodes CASRDDRVNEQFF.

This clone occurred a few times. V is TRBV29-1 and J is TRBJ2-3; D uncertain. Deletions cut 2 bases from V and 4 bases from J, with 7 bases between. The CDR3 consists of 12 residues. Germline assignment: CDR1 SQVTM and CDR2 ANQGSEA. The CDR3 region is CSVEFSADTQYF. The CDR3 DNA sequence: TGCAGCGTTGAATTTTCTGCAGATACGCAGTATTTT.

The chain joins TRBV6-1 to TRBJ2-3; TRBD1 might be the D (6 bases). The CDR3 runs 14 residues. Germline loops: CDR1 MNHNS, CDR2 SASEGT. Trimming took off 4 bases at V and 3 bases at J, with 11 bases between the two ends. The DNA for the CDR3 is TGTGCCAGCAGTGTGACAGGATCGACAGATACGCAGTATTTT. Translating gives CASSVTGSTDTQYF.

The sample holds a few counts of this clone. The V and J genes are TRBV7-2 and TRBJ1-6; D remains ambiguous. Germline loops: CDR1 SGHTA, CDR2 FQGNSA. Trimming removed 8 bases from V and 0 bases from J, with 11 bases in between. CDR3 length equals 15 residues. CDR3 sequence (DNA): TGTGCCAGCGGACCCAAGGGCTCCTATAATTCACCCCTCCACTTT. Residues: CASGPKGSYNSPLHF.

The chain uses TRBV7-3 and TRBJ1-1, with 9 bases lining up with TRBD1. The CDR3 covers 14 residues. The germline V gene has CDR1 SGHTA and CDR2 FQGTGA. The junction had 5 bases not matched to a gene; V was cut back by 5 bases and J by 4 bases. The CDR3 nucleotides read TGTGCCAGCAGCGCCACAGGGGGCTCCACTGAAGCTTTCTTT. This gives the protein CASSATGGSTEAFF.

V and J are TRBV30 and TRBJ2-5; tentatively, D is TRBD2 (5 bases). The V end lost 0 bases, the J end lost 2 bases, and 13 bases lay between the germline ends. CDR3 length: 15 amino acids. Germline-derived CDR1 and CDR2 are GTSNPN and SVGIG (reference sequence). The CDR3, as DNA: TGTGCCTGGAGTGTAGGCGGAGGATCTCAAGAGACCCAGTACTTC. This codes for CAWSVGGGSQETQYF.

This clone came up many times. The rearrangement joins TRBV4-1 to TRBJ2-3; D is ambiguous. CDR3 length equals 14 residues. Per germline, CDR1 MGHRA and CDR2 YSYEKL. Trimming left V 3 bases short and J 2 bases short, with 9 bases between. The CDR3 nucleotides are TGCGCCAGCAGCCATCCGGGCCCCACAGATACGCAGTATTTT. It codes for CASSHPGPTDTQYF.

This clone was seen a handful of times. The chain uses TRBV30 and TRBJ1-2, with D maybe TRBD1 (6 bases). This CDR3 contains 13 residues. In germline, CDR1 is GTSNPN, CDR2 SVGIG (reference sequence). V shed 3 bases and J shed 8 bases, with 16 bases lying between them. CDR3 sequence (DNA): TGTGCCTGGAGCCGGATCGGGGGCCGGGGCTACACCTTC. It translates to CAWSRIGGRGYTF. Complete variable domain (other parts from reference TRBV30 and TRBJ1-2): SQTIHQWPATLVQPVGSPLSLECTVEGTSNPNLYWYRQAAGRGLQLLFYSVGIGQISSEVPQNLSASRPQDRQFILSSKKLLLSDSGFYLCAWSRIGGRGYTFGSGTRLTVV.

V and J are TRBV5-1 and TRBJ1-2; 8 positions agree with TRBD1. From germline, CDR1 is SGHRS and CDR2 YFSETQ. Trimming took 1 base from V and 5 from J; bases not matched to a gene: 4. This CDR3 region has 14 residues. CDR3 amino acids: CASSLTGGIYGYTF. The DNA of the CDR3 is TGCGCCAGCAGCTTGACAGGGGGAATATATGGCTACACCTTC.

The chain's CDR3 is CSVVVGGNYGYTF. The CDR3 nucleotides read TGCAGCGTTGTTGTGGGAGGCAACTATGGCTACACCTTC. The chain links TRBV29-1 to TRBJ1-2; no clear D. With 4 bases removed from V and 2 bases from J, the gap between germline ends came to 11 bases. The CDR3 runs to 13 residues. Per germline, CDR1 SQVTM and CDR2 ANQGSEA.

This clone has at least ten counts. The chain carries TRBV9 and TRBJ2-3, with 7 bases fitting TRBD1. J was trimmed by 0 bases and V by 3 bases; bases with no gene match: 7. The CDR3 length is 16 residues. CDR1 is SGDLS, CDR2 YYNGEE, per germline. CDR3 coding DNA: TGTGCCAGCAGCGGGGGACAGAGAGTTAGCACAGATACGCAGTATTTT. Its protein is CASSGGQRVSTDTQYF.

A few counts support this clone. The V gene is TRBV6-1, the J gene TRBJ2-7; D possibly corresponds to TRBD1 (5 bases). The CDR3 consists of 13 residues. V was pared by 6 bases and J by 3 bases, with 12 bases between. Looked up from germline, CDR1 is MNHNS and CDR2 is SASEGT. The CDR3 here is CASRLQGGYEQYF. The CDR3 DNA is TGTGCCAGCAGACTTCAGGGCGGCTACGAGCAGTACTTC.

CDR3 region: CASSLRGASGYTF. The CDR3 DNA reads TGTGCCAGCAGTTTGAGGGGGGCCTCTGGCTACACCTTC. The chain is built from TRBV7-2 and TRBJ1-2; D is perhaps TRBD1 (6 bases). Germline V gene lookup returns CDR1 SGHTA and CDR2 FQGNSA. This CDR3 is built from 13 residues. Trimming cost V 6 bases and J 7 bases, with 15 bases left between them. Full variable domain (remainder filled in from reference TRBV7-2 and TRBJ1-2): GAGVSQSPSNKVTEKGKDVELRCDPISGHTALYWYRQSLGQGLEFLIYFQGNSAPDKSGLPSDRFSAERTGGSVSTLTIQRTQQEDSAVYLCASSLRGASGYTFGSGTRLTVV.

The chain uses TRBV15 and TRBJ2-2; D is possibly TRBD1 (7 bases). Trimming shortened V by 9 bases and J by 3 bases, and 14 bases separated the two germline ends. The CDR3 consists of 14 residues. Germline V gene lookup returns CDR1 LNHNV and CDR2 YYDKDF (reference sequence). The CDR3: CATAGQPHTGELFF. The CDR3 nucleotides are TGTGCCACGGCGGGACAGCCCCACACCGGGGAGCTGTTTTTT.

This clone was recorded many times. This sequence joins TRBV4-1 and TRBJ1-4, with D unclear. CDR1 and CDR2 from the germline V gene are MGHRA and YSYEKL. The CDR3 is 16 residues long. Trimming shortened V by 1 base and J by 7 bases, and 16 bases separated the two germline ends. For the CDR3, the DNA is TGCGCCAGCAGCCAAGGAGTAGCCGCGGGAGGTGAAAAACTGTTTTTT. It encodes CASSQGVAAGGEKLFF.

CDR3 amino acids: CSGFRNTEAFF. CDR3 sequence (DNA): TGCAGTGGGTTTCGGAACACTGAAGCTTTCTTT. The V and J genes are TRBV20-1 and TRBJ1-1, with D hard to call. Trimming removed 7 bases from V and 1 base from J, with 7 bases in between. The CDR3 has 11 amino acids. Germline V gene data show CDR1 as DFQATT and CDR2 as SNEGSKA (reference sequence).

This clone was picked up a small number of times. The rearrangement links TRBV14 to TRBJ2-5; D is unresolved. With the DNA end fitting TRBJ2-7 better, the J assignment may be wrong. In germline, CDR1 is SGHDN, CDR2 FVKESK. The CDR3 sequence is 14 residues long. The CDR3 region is CASSQIGQVYEQYF. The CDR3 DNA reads TGTGCCAGCAGCCAGATAGGGCAAGTCTACGAGCAGTACTTC.

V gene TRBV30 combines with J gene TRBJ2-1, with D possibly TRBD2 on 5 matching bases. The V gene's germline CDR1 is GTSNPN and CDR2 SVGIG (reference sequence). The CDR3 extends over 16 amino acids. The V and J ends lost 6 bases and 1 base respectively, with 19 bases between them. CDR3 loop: CACRLWRAGSYNEQFF. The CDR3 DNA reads TGTGCCTGTCGTTTATGGCGGGCGGGTTCCTACAATGAGCAGTTCTTC.

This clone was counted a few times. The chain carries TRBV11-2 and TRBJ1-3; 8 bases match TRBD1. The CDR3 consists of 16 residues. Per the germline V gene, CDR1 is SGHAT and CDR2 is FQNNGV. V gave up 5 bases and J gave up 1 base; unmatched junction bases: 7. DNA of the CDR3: TGTGCCAGCAGCCTCGACAGGGGCCCGTCTGGAAACACCATATATTTT. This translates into CASSLDRGPSGNTIYF.

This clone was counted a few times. The CDR3 loop is CASSFEQRTEAFF. CDR3 sequence (DNA): TGCGCCAGCAGCTTTGAACAGAGAACTGAAGCTTTCTTT. The chain combines TRBV5-1 with TRBJ1-1; D gene uncertain. Looked up from germline, CDR1 is SGHRS and CDR2 is YFSETQ. Between the trimmed V and J ends, which lost 2 bases and 5 bases, there was a span of 10 bases. The CDR3 sequence is 13 residues long. Complete variable domain (other parts from reference TRBV5-1 and TRBJ1-1): KAGVTQTPRYLIKTRGQQVTLSCSPISGHRSVSWYQQTPGQGLQFLFEYFSETQRNKGNFPGRFSGRQFSNSRSEMNVSTLELGDSALYLCASSFEQRTEAFFGQGTRLTVV.